This is a list of T cell receptor beta chains from one sample in a study of cytomegalovirus exposure and HLA in healthy donors. Using immunoSEQ multiplex PCR, the repertoire was profiled, and TCRdb retains in-frame clones only, with some absent. The sample includes more than 85,000 clones, roughly 15% of them seen just once. Sequencing input: PBMCs. The receptors derive from a female donor in good health and CMV-seronegative. The CDR3 runs from the conserved cysteine through the conserved F or W. Fields, in order: J gene, D gene, V gene, clone size, CDR3 protein, CDR3 DNA. A D gene is named only where the DNA matches it firmly. Expanded clones are given a class, and other clones once, few, many or no size at all.

J: TRBJ1-4
D: -
V: TRBV6-5
size: -
CDR3: CASSPGGGTEKLFF
DNA: TGTGCCAGCAGCCCCGGGGGAGGGACCGAAAAACTGTTTTTT

J: TRBJ1-5
D: -
V: TRBV10-3
size: -
CDR3: CAISDAASNQPQHF
DNA: TGTGCCATCAGTGATGCGGCTAGCAATCAGCCCCAGCATTTT

J: TRBJ1-4
D: TRBD1
V: TRBV7-9
size: -
CDR3: CASSSAGGPNEKLFF
DNA: TGTGCCAGCAGCTCCGCAGGGGGCCCTAATGAAAAACTGTTTTTT

J: TRBJ1-1
D: TRBD1
V: TRBV28
size: -
CDR3: CASSFANRGITEAFF
DNA: TGTGCCAGCAGTTTCGCCAACAGGGGAATCACTGAAGCTTTCTTT

J: TRBJ1-2
D: TRBD1
V: TRBV2
size: -
CDR3: CASIVGQGNYGYTF
DNA: TGTGCCAGCATAGTGGGACAGGGAAACTATGGCTACACCTTC

J: TRBJ1-4
D: TRBD1
V: TRBV5-1
size: few
CDR3: CASSLTGTGDEKLFF
DNA: TGCGCCAGCAGCTTGACCGGGACAGGGGATGAAAAACTGTTTTTT

J: TRBJ2-7
D: -
V: TRBV4-1
size: few
CDR3: CASSQVVSSSYEQYF
DNA: TGCGCCAGCAGCCAAGTTGTGTCTAGCTCCTACGAGCAGTACTTC

J: TRBJ2-1
D: TRBD2
V: TRBV4-3
size: few
CDR3: CASSHFPVAGGRYNEQFF
DNA: TGCGCCAGCAGCCACTTTCCAGTAGCGGGAGGTCGGTACAATGAGCAGTTCTTC

J: TRBJ2-1
D: TRBD2
V: TRBV10-3
size: few
CDR3: CAIRDGTSGRGNEQFF
DNA: TGTGCCATCAGAGACGGGACTAGCGGGAGAGGGAATGAGCAGTTCTTC

J: TRBJ1-2
D: TRBD1
V: TRBV4-3
size: few
CDR3: CASSHLVTGEVGYGYTF
DNA: TGCGCCAGCAGCCACCTCGTCACAGGGGAAGTCGGGTACGGCTACACCTTC

J: TRBJ1-5
D: -
V: TRBV5-4
size: few
CDR3: CASSPEGKNQPQHF
DNA: TGTGCCAGCAGCCCTGAGGGTAAGAATCAGCCCCAGCATTTT

J: TRBJ2-3
D: TRBD2
V: TRBV16
size: -
CDR3: CASSQLLRGAPDTQYF
DNA: TGTGCCAGCAGCCAATTGCTGCGGGGGGCCCCAGATACGCAGTATTTT

J: TRBJ1-2
D: -
V: TRBV6-9
size: -
CDR3: CAPTPSPIYGYTF
DNA: TGTGCCCCCACCCCATCCCCTATCTATGGCTACACCTTC

J: TRBJ2-1
D: -
V: TRBV5-6
size: -
CDR3: CASSLLDSQFF
DNA: TGTGCCAGCAGCCTACTAGACTCACAGTTCTTC

J: TRBJ1-2
D: -
V: TRBV5-6
size: -
CDR3: CASSLEQVRGYTF
DNA: TGTGCCAGCAGCTTGGAACAGGTCCGCGGCTACACCTTC

J: TRBJ2-1
D: TRBD2
V: TRBV4-1
size: -
CDR3: CASSASGLAAFLGDEQFF
DNA: TGCGCCAGCAGCGCGTCGGGACTAGCGGCCTTTCTAGGCGATGAGCAGTTCTTC

J: TRBJ1-1
D: -
V: TRBV5-5
size: -
CDR3: CASSFYGGNTEAFF
DNA: TGTGCCAGCAGCTTCTATGGTGGGAACACTGAAGCTTTCTTT

J: TRBJ1-6
D: -
V: TRBV7-8
size: -
CDR3: CASSLAGHDNSPLHF
DNA: TGTGCCAGCAGCTTAGCGGGACACGACAATTCACCCCTCCACTTT

J: TRBJ2-7
D: TRBD2
V: TRBV7-8
size: few
CDR3: CASSLAGTSGHEQYF
DNA: TGTGCCAGCAGCTTAGCTGGGACTAGCGGCCACGAGCAGTACTTC

J: TRBJ2-5
D: -
V: TRBV5-1
size: -
CDR3: CASSHDYGEETQYF
DNA: TGCGCCAGCAGCCACGACTACGGGGAAGAGACCCAGTACTTC

J: TRBJ2-5
D: -
V: TRBV5-1
size: -
CDR3: CASSLGVGGGREETQYF
DNA: TGCGCCAGCAGCTTGGGAGTGGGGGGGGGCAGAGAAGAGACCCAGTACTTC

J: TRBJ2-2
D: -
V: TRBV28
size: few
CDR3: CASRGGRGSTGELFF
DNA: TGTGCCAGCAGGGGGGGGCGGGGGAGCACCGGGGAGCTGTTTTTT

J: TRBJ2-1
D: -
V: TRBV27
size: -
CDR3: CASSLQRNHNEQFF
DNA: TGTGCCAGCAGTTTGCAGCGGAACCACAATGAGCAGTTCTTC

J: TRBJ1-4
D: TRBD1
V: TRBV28
size: few
CDR3: CASSDQRGRRVVEKLFF
DNA: TGTGCCAGCAGCGACCAGAGGGGGCGCAGGGTTGTGGAAAAACTGTTTTTT

J: TRBJ2-1
D: -
V: TRBV5-8
size: few
CDR3: CASSKRQGPINEQFF
DNA: TGTGCCAGCAGCAAAAGGCAGGGGCCTATCAATGAGCAGTTCTTC

J: TRBJ2-7
D: TRBD2
V: TRBV7-2
size: -
CDR3: CASSSGGLYEQYF
DNA: TGTGCCAGCAGCAGCGGGGGCCTCTACGAGCAGTACTTC

J: TRBJ2-3
D: -
V: TRBV5-1
size: few
CDR3: CASSLAGADTQYF
DNA: TGCGCCAGCAGCTTGGCTGGAGCAGATACGCAGTATTTT

J: TRBJ1-2
D: -
V: TRBV7-8
size: -
CDR3: CASSLALWQGSNYGYTF
DNA: TGTGCCAGCAGCTTAGCTTTATGGCAGGGATCTAACTATGGCTACACCTTC

J: TRBJ2-1
D: TRBD2
V: TRBV19
size: few
CDR3: CASSITGGDYNEQFF
DNA: TGTGCCAGTAGTATAACGGGGGGAGATTACAATGAGCAGTTCTTC

J: TRBJ2-7
D: -
V: TRBV7-9
size: few
CDR3: CASSHLNRVHEQYF
DNA: TGTGCCAGCAGCCACCTAAACAGGGTCCACGAGCAGTACTTC

J: TRBJ1-4
D: TRBD1
V: TRBV19
size: -
CDR3: CASSSGQLATNEKLFF
DNA: TGTGCCAGTAGTTCGGGACAGCTAGCAACTAATGAAAAACTGTTTTTT

J: TRBJ2-7
D: -
V: TRBV21-1
size: -
CDR3: CASSRRDRGHEQYF
DNA: TGTGCCAGCAGCAGGCGGGACAGGGGCCACGAGCAGTACTTC

J: TRBJ1-3
D: -
V: TRBV10-3
size: -
CDR3: CAISDGSSGNTIYF
DNA: TGTGCCATCAGTGACGGGAGCTCTGGAAACACCATATATTTT

J: TRBJ2-7
D: TRBD1
V: TRBV19
size: -
CDR3: CASSLRTGPYEQYF
DNA: TGTGCCAGTAGTCTCAGGACAGGGCCCTACGAGCAGTACTTC

J: TRBJ2-5
D: TRBD2
V: TRBV25-1
size: few
CDR3: CASSAMGGIQETQYF
DNA: TGTGCCAGCAGCGCCATGGGGGGGATCCAAGAGACCCAGTACTTC

J: TRBJ2-5
D: -
V: TRBV30
size: -
CDR3: CAWSLTRTFFGTQYF
DNA: TGTGCCTGGAGTCTGACTAGAACGTTTTTTGGGACCCAGTACTTC

J: TRBJ2-7
D: -
V: TRBV5-4
size: -
CDR3: CASSLGWEREQYF
DNA: TGTGCCAGCAGCTTAGGATGGGAGCGCGAGCAGTACTTC